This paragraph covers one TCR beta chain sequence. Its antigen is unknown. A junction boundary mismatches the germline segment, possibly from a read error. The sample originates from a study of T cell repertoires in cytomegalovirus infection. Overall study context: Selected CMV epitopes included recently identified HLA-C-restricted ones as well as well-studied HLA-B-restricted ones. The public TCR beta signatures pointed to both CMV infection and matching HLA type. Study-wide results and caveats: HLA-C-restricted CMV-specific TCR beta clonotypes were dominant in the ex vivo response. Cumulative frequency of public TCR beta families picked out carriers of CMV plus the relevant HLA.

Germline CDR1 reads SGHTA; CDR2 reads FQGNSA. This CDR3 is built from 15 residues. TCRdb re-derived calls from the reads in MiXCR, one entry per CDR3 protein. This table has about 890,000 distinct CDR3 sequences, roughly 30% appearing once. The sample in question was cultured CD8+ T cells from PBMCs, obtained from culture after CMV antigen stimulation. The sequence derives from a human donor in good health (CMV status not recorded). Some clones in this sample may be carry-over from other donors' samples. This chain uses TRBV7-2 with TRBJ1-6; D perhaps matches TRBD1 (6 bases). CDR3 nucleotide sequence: TGTGCCAGCAGCCTTGGGACATCATATAATTCACCCCTCTACTTT. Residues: CASSLGTSYNSPLYF.